Sequencing of this TCR beta chain was carried out in a study of identical twins' blood T cells. Whole-study results and caveats: Each donor's most abundant TCRbeta clonotypes shared more CDR3 sequences with her twin than unrelated donors. Twins reportedly had markedly more similar V usage than unrelated donors, even among out-of-frame TCRbeta clonotypes.

In the source study's methods: Clonotypes per individual ranged from about 85,000 to nearly 500,000. Via MiXCR, TCRdb re-called the 5' RACE reads, giving one row per CDR3 protein. The V and J calls, along with clone size, are taken from TCRdb and not from the paper's own processing. Of 300,000 to 400,000 distinct CDR3 sequences listed, over 25% are singletons. By its share, this clonotype is medium-sized. Its target is not known. This clonotype was sampled from a woman aged 18-49 years in good health. Sequencing was performed on PBMCs.

CDR3 DNA sequence: TGTGCTAGTGGTTTCGGTACGAACACCGGGGAGCTGTTTTTT. Translating it yields CASGFGTNTGELFF. The genes are TRBV12-5 and TRBJ2-2; D gene ambiguous. Trimming took off 3 bases at V and 0 bases at J, with 5 bases between the two ends. In germline, CDR1 is LGHNT, CDR2 FRNRAP. The CDR3 extends over 14 amino acids.